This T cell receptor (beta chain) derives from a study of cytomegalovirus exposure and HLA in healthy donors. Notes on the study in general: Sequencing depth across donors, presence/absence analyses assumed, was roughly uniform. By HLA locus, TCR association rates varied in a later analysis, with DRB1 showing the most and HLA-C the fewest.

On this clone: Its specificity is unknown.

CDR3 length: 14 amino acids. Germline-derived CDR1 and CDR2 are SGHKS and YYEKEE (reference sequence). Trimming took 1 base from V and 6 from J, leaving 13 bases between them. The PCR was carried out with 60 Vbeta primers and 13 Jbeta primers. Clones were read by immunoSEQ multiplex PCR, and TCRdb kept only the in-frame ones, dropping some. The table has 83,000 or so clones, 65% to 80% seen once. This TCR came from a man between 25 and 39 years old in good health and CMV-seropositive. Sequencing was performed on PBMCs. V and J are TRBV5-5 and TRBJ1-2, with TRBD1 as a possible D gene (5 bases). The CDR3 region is CASSLSQGFDGYTF. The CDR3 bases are TGTGCCAGCAGCTTGTCTCAGGGATTCGATGGCTACACCTTC.